One sample yielded the 21 T cell receptor beta chains listed below, sequenced in a study of graft-versus-host responses after intestinal transplantation. These receptors' targets are unknown. Here immunoSEQ multiplex PCR was the method, and the copy in TCRdb shows in-frame clones only, minus some. This table has approximately 94,000 clones, roughly 87% appearing once. Sample: unstimulated CD4+ T cells sorted from spleen or lymph node cells, taken before transplant. The origin of the receptors is a human donor who was the organ donor for an intestinal transplant.

The chain combines TRBV15 with TRBJ2-3, with D perhaps matching TRBD1 (5 bases). The CDR3 is made up of 12 amino acids. Germline V CDR1 and CDR2: LNHNV, YYDKDF (reference sequence). The V and J ends lost 5 bases and 4 bases respectively, with 7 bases between them. The CDR3 region has the DNA TGTGCCACCAGCCTAGGGGCAGATACGCAGTATTTT. Translated, it gives CATSLGADTQYF.

The chain carries TRBV19 and TRBJ2-7; a weak D match, TRBD1 (5 bases). The V gene's germline CDR1 is LNHDA and CDR2 SQIVND (reference sequence). V gave up 4 bases and J gave up 1 base, with 8 bases separating them. The CDR3 consists of 13 residues. CDR3 sequence reads: CASSTRVSYEQYF. The CDR3 nucleotides read TGTGCCAGTAGTACCAGGGTTTCCTACGAGCAGTACTTC.

The V call is TRBV30, the J call TRBJ2-2; tentatively, D is TRBD2 (7 bases). Looked up from germline, CDR1 is GTSNPN and CDR2 is SVGIG (reference sequence). V was pared by 7 bases and J by 15 bases, with 21 bases between. There are 12 residues in the CDR3. The CDR3 region has the DNA TGTGCCTCCTCCTGGGGGGGCCCTGGGGTGTTTTTT. Translating it yields CASSWGGPGVFF.

J is TRBJ2-1 and V is TRBV5-8; 10 nucleotides line up with TRBD1. After removal of 1 base from V and 5 bases from J, the junction contained 3 bases not matched to a gene. CDR1 and CDR2 from the germline V gene are SGHTS and YDEGEE. This CDR3 has 15 amino acids. The CDR3 spells CASSLRGQGHNEQFF. The CDR3 DNA follows: TGTGCCAGCAGCTTGCGGGGACAGGGGCACAATGAGCAGTTCTTC. Together with reference TRBV5-8 and TRBJ2-1, the CDR3 gives the full variable domain: EAGVTQSPTHLIKTRGQQATLRCSPISGHTSVYWYQQALGLGLQFLLWYDEGEERNRGNFPPRFSGRQFPNYSSELNVNALELEDSALYLCASSLRGQGHNEQFFGPGTRLTVL.

This chain links TRBV7-3 with TRBJ2-3, with 9 bases identical to TRBD2. V lost 4 bases, J lost 6 bases, and 2 bases stayed unmatched. Germline loops: CDR1 SGHTA, CDR2 FQGTGA. The CDR3 sequence is 13 residues long. The CDR3 reads CASSSLAGDTQYF. DNA of the CDR3: TGTGCCAGCAGCTCTCTAGCGGGGGATACGCAGTATTTT.

The sample holds a few counts of this clone. The J gene is TRBJ1-5, the V gene TRBV5-8, with 8 nucleotides matching TRBD1. With V trimmed by 5 bases and J by 6 bases, 10 bases remained unmatched. The CDR3 runs 15 residues. Germline CDR1 reads SGHTS; CDR2 reads YDEGEE. The CDR3 reads CASRPPGGSFQPQHF. In DNA form, the CDR3 reads TGTGCCAGCAGGCCCCCAGGGGGCTCTTTTCAGCCCCAGCATTTT.

The V gene is TRBV5-5, the J gene TRBJ2-7; D ambiguous. The CDR3 contains 15 residues. With 7 bases removed from V and 3 bases from J, the gap between germline ends came to 20 bases. Germline CDR1 reads SGHKS; CDR2 reads YYEKEE (reference sequence). The CDR3 nucleotides read TGTGCCAGCCGCCGAAACAGAGACATGGGCTACGAGCAGTACTTC. Amino acids: CASRRNRDMGYEQYF.

The chain employs TRBV6-4 and TRBJ1-6, with 8 bases aligning to TRBD1. The germline V gene encodes CDR1 MRHNA and CDR2 SNTAGT. V lost 4 bases and J lost 9; bases outside the gene matches: 5. This CDR3 region has 14 residues. DNA for the CDR3: TGTGCCAGCAGTGCGGACAGGGATGCTTCACCCCTCCACTTT. This codes for CASSADRDASPLHF.

V usage is TRBV7-2 and J usage is TRBJ1-6; D remains unclear. CDR1 SGHTA and CDR2 FQGNSA come from the germline V gene. V was shortened by 6 bases and J by 10 bases, with 16 bases between the two germline ends. The CDR3 covers 14 residues. The CDR3 spells CASRYDFIGSPLHF. CDR3 coding DNA: TGTGCCAGCAGATACGATTTCATAGGGTCACCCCTCCACTTT.

This chain joins TRBV30 and TRBJ2-7; TRBD1 matches 8 bases. The ends lost 3 bases at V and 7 bases at J; junction bases unmatched: 8. The germline V gene has CDR1 GTSNPN and CDR2 SVGIG (reference sequence). The CDR3 extends over 13 amino acids. The chain's CDR3 is CAWSRQGMGEQYF. As DNA, the CDR3 is TGTGCCTGGAGCCGACAGGGGATGGGGGAGCAGTACTTC.

The chain employs TRBV7-2 and TRBJ1-2, with D hard to call. Trimming removed 2 bases from V and 2 bases from J, with 6 bases in between. The CDR3 runs 13 residues. From germline, CDR1 is SGHTA and CDR2 FQGNSA. DNA for the CDR3: TGTGCCAGCAGCTTAAAACAGAACTATGGCTACACCTTC. As protein: CASSLKQNYGYTF.

This clone has only a few counts. The chain is built from TRBV5-1 and TRBJ1-2; perhaps TRBD1 as D (5 bases). Trimming stripped 8 bases from V and 6 bases from J, with 11 bases between. The CDR3 is 11 amino acids. CDR1 SGHRS and CDR2 YFSETQ come from the germline V gene. In DNA, the CDR3 is TGCGCCAGTCAGGGTATGGATGGCTACACCTTC. This gives the protein CASQGMDGYTF.

The chain carries TRBV11-3 and TRBJ1-1; a possible D gene is TRBD1 (5 bases). The CDR3 is 13 residues long. Trimming left V 5 bases short and J 12 bases short, with 19 bases between. Germline V gives CDR1 SGHNT, CDR2 YENEEA. In nucleotides, the CDR3 is TGTGCCAGCAGCCCGGGGCCTGAGAGTAGGCCTTTCTTT. Its protein is CASSPGPESRPFF.

The chain employs TRBV28 and TRBJ2-7, with D unclear. The V end was cut by 3 bases, the J end by 2 bases, with 8 bases between. Germline CDR1 and CDR2: MDHEN and SYDVKM. This CDR3 is built from 13 residues. The CDR3: CASSFRVAYEQYF. As DNA, the CDR3 is TGTGCCAGCAGTTTTAGGGTCGCCTACGAGCAGTACTTC.

The chain combines TRBV7-6 with TRBJ2-1; D unclear. The CDR3 spans 11 residues. CDR1 is SGHVS and CDR2 is FNYEAQ in the germline V gene. V was trimmed by 3 bases and J by 7 bases, leaving 4 bases between them. CDR3: CASSLGNEQFF. The CDR3 coding sequence is TGTGCCAGCAGCTTGGGAAATGAGCAGTTCTTC.

The CDR3 sequence: CASSLGTSNEQFF. For the CDR3, the DNA is TGCGCCAGCAGCTTGGGGACCAGCAATGAGCAGTTCTTC. The chain employs TRBV5-1 and TRBJ2-1, with unresolved D. V lost 0 bases, J lost 6 bases, and 7 bases lay in between. This CDR3 contains 13 residues. Germline CDR1 reads SGHRS; CDR2 reads YFSETQ.

This chain connects TRBV7-9 to TRBJ1-2; no clear D. V was clipped by 2 bases and J by 8 bases, with 12 bases between them. Germline V lookup: CDR1 SEHNR, CDR2 FQNEAQ (reference sequence). The CDR3 contains 13 residues. The CDR3 loop is CASSLLDLRGYTF. CDR3 DNA sequence: TGTGCCAGCAGCTTATTGGATCTGCGGGGCTACACCTTC.

V gene TRBV4-1 combines with J gene TRBJ2-2, with 7 bases identical to TRBD1. V was clipped by 3 bases and J by 7 bases; unmatched bases: 8. The CDR3 is 15 residues long. Looked up from germline, CDR1 is MGHRA and CDR2 is YSYEKL. This chain's CDR3 is CASSQAGQVLGELFF. Here the CDR3 DNA reads TGCGCCAGCAGCCAGGCAGGACAGGTACTCGGGGAGCTGTTTTTT.

V and J are TRBV7-2 and TRBJ2-5, with 9 positions matching TRBD2. The J segment lost 5 bases and the V segment lost 2 bases, leaving 6 bases of the junction unmatched. CDR3 length equals 15 residues. Per germline, CDR1 SGHTA and CDR2 FQGNSA. CDR3 sequence reads: CASSLWSGGRETQYF. CDR3 sequence (DNA): TGTGCCAGCAGCTTATGGAGCGGGGGGCGGGAGACCCAGTACTTC.

The chain employs TRBV19 and TRBJ2-2; 7 bases are shared with TRBD1. V lost 6 bases and J lost 7; bases outside the gene matches: 17. The CDR3 is 17 residues long. Germline V CDR1 and CDR2: LNHDA, SQIVND (reference sequence). CDR3 sequence: CASRRFGAGGFDGELFF. The DNA of the CDR3 is TGTGCCAGTAGGAGATTTGGGGCAGGGGGATTTGACGGGGAGCTGTTTTTT. The variable domain in full, completed from reference TRBV19 and TRBJ2-2, reads DGGITQSPKYLFRKEGQNVTLSCEQNLNHDAMYWYRQDPGQGLRLIYYSQIVNDFQKGDIAEGYSVSREKKESFPLTVTSAQKNPTAFYLCASRRFGAGGFDGELFFGEGSRLTVL.

This clone has a single count. CDR3 sequence: CASSVGDRGQQPQHF. The CDR3 DNA follows: TGTGCCAGCAGCGTCGGGGACAGGGGGCAGCAGCCCCAGCATTTT. V usage is TRBV9 and J usage is TRBJ1-5, with 12 bases fitting TRBD1. Germline V gene data show CDR1 as SGDLS and CDR2 as YYNGEE. The V segment lost 2 bases and the J segment 7 bases; nucleotides outside the gene matches: 4. There are 15 residues in the CDR3.